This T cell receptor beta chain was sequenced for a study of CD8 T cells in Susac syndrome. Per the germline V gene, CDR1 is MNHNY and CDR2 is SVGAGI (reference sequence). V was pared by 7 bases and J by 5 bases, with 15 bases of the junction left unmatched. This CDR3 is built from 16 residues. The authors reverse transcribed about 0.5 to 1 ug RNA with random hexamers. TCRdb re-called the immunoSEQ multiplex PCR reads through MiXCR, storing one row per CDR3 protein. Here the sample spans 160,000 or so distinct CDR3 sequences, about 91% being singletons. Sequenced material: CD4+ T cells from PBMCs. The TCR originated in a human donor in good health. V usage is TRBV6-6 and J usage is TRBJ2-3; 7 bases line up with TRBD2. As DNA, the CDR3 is TGTGCCAGCAATCGGAGGGCGGGGGAACCGGGAGATACGCAGTATTTT. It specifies CASNRRAGEPGDTQYF.